The 24 T cell receptor beta chains presented below share a single source sample, sequenced in a study of graft-versus-host responses after intestinal transplantation. Intraepithelial plus lamina propria lymphocytes were released by processing graft tissue. Here immunoSEQ multiplex PCR was the method, and the copy in TCRdb shows in-frame clones only, minus some. Of 20,000 to 25,000 clones listed, around 80% were seen once; the top ten hold under 4%. The source was ileum tissue, collected 12 days after intestinal transplant. Receptors were obtained from a human patient who received an intestinal transplant, so some T cells may come from the graft donor.

This chain uses TRBV18 with TRBJ2-7; D ambiguous. V was cut by 4 bases and J by 0 bases, with 10 bases left in between. The CDR3 totals 14 residues. Germline V CDR1 and CDR2: KGHSH, LQKENI. The CDR3 DNA reads TGTGCCAGCTCACTAATGCAGGCCTCCTACGAGCAGTACTTC. It yields the protein CASSLMQASYEQYF.

This clone was observed a handful of times. V and J are TRBV4-3 and TRBJ2-2; tentative D call: TRBD2 (6 bases). Germline V gives CDR1 LGHNA, CDR2 YSLEER. The CDR3 is 15 amino acids. V was clipped by 4 bases and J by 0 bases, with 9 bases between them. The CDR3 nucleotides are TGCGCCAGCAGCCCGGGGGATACGAACACCGGGGAGCTGTTTTTT. This gives the protein CASSPGDTNTGELFF.

This clone showed up just once. This chain uses TRBV6-5 with TRBJ1-1, with D possibly being TRBD1 (5 bases). Germline V gene sequence: CDR1 MNHEY, CDR2 SVGAGI. The V end was cut by 0 bases, the J end by 4 bases, with 9 bases between. The CDR3 extends over 14 amino acids. The CDR3 here is CASSYSGAGTEAFF. In nucleotides, the CDR3 is TGTGCCAGCAGTTACTCAGGGGCCGGCACTGAAGCTTTCTTT.

The rearrangement joins TRBV19 to TRBJ2-6; TRBD2 might be the D (5 bases). Trimming left V 10 bases short and J 2 bases short, with 9 bases between. CDR3 size: 13 residues. Germline lookup yields CDR1 LNHDA and CDR2 SQIVND (reference sequence). This CDR3 reads CATTGTGANVLTF. Here the CDR3 DNA reads TGTGCCACCACCGGGACTGGGGCCAACGTCCTGACTTTC.

The V gene is TRBV6-1, the J gene TRBJ2-2; 9 nucleotides match TRBD1. The germline V gene has CDR1 MNHNS and CDR2 SASEGT. There are 14 residues in the CDR3. V lost 6 bases, J lost 5 bases, and 4 bases stayed unmatched. CDR3 residues: CASSYRGLTGELFF. The CDR3 DNA reads TGTGCCAGCAGCTACAGGGGGCTGACCGGGGAGCTGTTTTTT.

The rearrangement links TRBV6-5 to TRBJ2-7; possibly TRBD2 for D (5 bases). From germline, CDR1 is MNHEY and CDR2 SVGAGI. V shed 0 bases and J shed 6 bases, with 12 bases lying between them. The CDR3 contains 14 residues. CDR3 coding DNA: TGTGCCAGCAGTTACTCAGTTAACGGGGTCGAGCAGTACTTC. Protein: CASSYSVNGVEQYF.

V gene TRBV7-9 combines with J gene TRBJ2-7, with 8 bases aligning to TRBD2. This CDR3 region has 12 residues. Per the germline V gene, CDR1 is SEHNR and CDR2 is FQNEAQ (reference sequence). With V trimmed by 7 bases and J by 6 bases, 5 bases remained unmatched. CDR3: CASTTGGPEQYF. CDR3 DNA: TGTGCCAGCACGACGGGGGGGCCCGAGCAGTACTTC.

This clone was recorded only once. The rearrangement uses TRBV7-9 and TRBJ2-1; D perhaps matches TRBD2 (6 bases). CDR3 length: 13 residues. Germline CDR1 and CDR2: SEHNR and FQNEAQ (reference sequence). Trimming shortened V by 5 bases and J by 6 bases, and 11 bases separated the two germline ends. This CDR3 is CASSPGLTNEQFF. The CDR3 nucleotides read TGTGCCAGCAGCCCGGGACTGACCAATGAGCAGTTCTTC.

The V and J genes are TRBV6-5 and TRBJ2-7; the D gene is possibly TRBD2 (5 bases). From germline, CDR1 is MNHEY and CDR2 SVGAGI. V was pared by 8 bases and J by 6 bases, with 14 bases between. The CDR3 extends over 12 amino acids. CDR3 coding DNA: TGTGCCAGCGGGATAGTTGAGGGCGAGCAGTACTTC. Residues: CASGIVEGEQYF.

The chain carries TRBV21-1 and TRBJ2-2; the DNA was not compared with TRBD1, the D call given in the table. TRBV21-1 is a recognized pseudogene. CDR3 length: 16 amino acids. The CDR3 DNA reads TGTGCCAGCAGCACCAGACAGGGGGCCGACACCGGGGAGCTGTTTTTT. Amino acid sequence: CASSTRQGADTGELFF.

J is TRBJ2-2 and V is TRBV2; 7 positions match TRBD1. Trimming at V came to 1 base and at J to 0 bases, leaving 11 bases not matched to a gene. The CDR3 has 19 residues. CDR1 SNHLY and CDR2 FYNNEI come from the germline V gene. The CDR3, as DNA: TGTGCCAGCAGTGAAGGGGAGTCCCCGCAGGGGGCGAACACCGGGGAGCTGTTTTTT. This sequence encodes CASSEGESPQGANTGELFF.

Only a few counts were recorded for this clone. The CDR3 DNA reads as TGTGCCAGCAGCAACTACCCCGGGACAGGGGGATATGAAGCTTTCTTT. Translated, it gives CASSNYPGTGGYEAFF. This chain links TRBV4-2 with TRBJ1-1; TRBD1 matches at 11 bases. V trimming: 5 bases; J trimming: 7 bases; junction bases outside the gene matches: 12. This CDR3 comprises 16 residues. Looked up from germline, CDR1 is LGHNA and CDR2 is YNFKEQ.

The chain couples TRBV7-9 to TRBJ2-7, with 8 bases fitting TRBD2. CDR3 length: 14 amino acids. The germline CDR1 and CDR2 sequences are SEHNR and FQNEAQ (reference sequence). After removal of 5 bases from V and 3 bases from J, the junction contained 6 bases not matched to a gene. CDR3 loop: CASSPPGLGYEQYF. The CDR3, as DNA: TGTGCCAGCAGCCCACCGGGACTAGGCTACGAGCAGTACTTC.

The chain recombines TRBV6-6 with TRBJ2-7; TRBD1 is a possible D gene (6 bases). V was shortened by 5 bases and J by 8 bases, with 16 bases between the two germline ends. Germline V gene lookup returns CDR1 MNHNY and CDR2 SVGAGI (reference sequence). The CDR3 length is 13 residues. The CDR3 DNA sequence: TGTGCCAGCAGTCACGATACAGGGCGCCAGCAGTACTTC. Translated, it gives CASSHDTGRQQYF.

The chain recombines TRBV6-1 with TRBJ2-7, with 8 positions matching TRBD1. The length of the CDR3 is 15 residues. Germline CDR1 reads MNHNS; CDR2 reads SASEGT. V shed 3 bases and J 7 bases; nucleotides not matched to a gene: 11. CDR3 nucleotides: TGTGCCAGCAGTGACCCCGGGACAGGCCACTTAGAGCAGTACTTC. Translating it yields CASSDPGTGHLEQYF.

The J gene is TRBJ2-3, the V gene TRBV30; 8 bases are a match to TRBD2. This CDR3 region has 16 residues. V lost 4 bases to trimming and J lost 2 bases; unmatched junction nucleotides: 11. Germline values: CDR1 GTSNPN, CDR2 SVGIG (reference sequence). CDR3 sequence (DNA): TGTGCCTGGACGGAATTTGCGGGGGGCCCCACAGATACGCAGTATTTT. Protein: CAWTEFAGGPTDTQYF.

The chain employs TRBV18 and TRBJ1-2; the D gene is possibly TRBD1 (5 bases). With 1 base removed from V and 2 bases from J, the gap between germline ends came to 8 bases. Germline values: CDR1 KGHSH, CDR2 LQKENI. This CDR3 is 14 amino acids long. This CDR3 is CASSPQGINYGYTF. DNA of the CDR3: TGTGCCAGCTCACCACAGGGGATAAACTATGGCTACACCTTC.

This chain uses TRBV4-2 with TRBJ2-3, with TRBD2 matching 9 bases. The CDR3 contains 17 residues. V trimming: 0 bases; J trimming: 6 bases; junction bases outside the gene matches: 10. Germline V gene data show CDR1 as LGHNA and CDR2 as YNFKEQ. DNA of the CDR3: TGTGCCAGCAGCCAAGAGTCAGCAGGGCGGGGGGGGGATACGCAGTATTTT. Translating gives CASSQESAGRGGDTQYF.

The rearrangement uses TRBV5-1 and TRBJ2-4, with a tentative D call TRBD1 (6 bases). V dropped 1 base and J dropped 3 bases, with 8 bases sitting between them. The CDR3 is 14 residues long. Germline CDR1 and CDR2: SGHRS and YFSETQ. The CDR3 DNA reads TGCGCCAGCAGCTTGACAGGGAGCAAAAACATTCAGTACTTC. Protein: CASSLTGSKNIQYF.

This sequence joins TRBV6-5 and TRBJ2-3, with 8 nucleotides matching TRBD1. Per the germline V gene, CDR1 is MNHEY and CDR2 is SVGAGI. J lost 1 base, V lost 9 bases, and 9 bases had no gene match. The CDR3 runs 15 residues. In DNA, the CDR3 is TGTGCCAGTCAACACTCGGACAGGGGCACAGATACGCAGTATTTT. It encodes CASQHSDRGTDTQYF.

The chain uses TRBV6-5 and TRBJ1-2; D may be TRBD1 (5 bases). The CDR3 is 13 residues long. The V end lost 0 bases, the J end lost 7 bases, and 9 bases lay between the germline ends. Per the germline V gene, CDR1 is MNHEY and CDR2 is SVGAGI. The chain's CDR3 is CASSYSTGGGYTF. The CDR3 DNA is TGTGCCAGCAGTTACTCGACCGGGGGTGGCTACACCTTC.

The chain recombines TRBV11-3 with TRBJ2-3; 9 nucleotides match TRBD2. V was pared by 5 bases and J by 6 bases, with 9 bases of the junction left unmatched. The CDR3 runs 15 residues. The V gene's germline CDR1 is SGHNT and CDR2 YENEEA. The CDR3 loop is CASSPGCGGGDTQYF. The CDR3 bases are TGTGCCAGCAGCCCAGGATGCGGGGGGGGCGATACGCAGTATTTT.

The V and J genes are TRBV27 and TRBJ1-2; possibly TRBD1 for D (6 bases). This CDR3 is built from 17 residues. CDR1 is MNHEY, CDR2 SMNVEV, per germline (reference sequence). Trimming removed 3 bases at V and 4 bases at J, with 21 bases between. CDR3: CASSFWGGAVSSYGYTF. DNA for the CDR3: TGTGCCAGCAGTTTTTGGGGGGGGGCAGTTTCATCCTATGGCTACACCTTC.

The chain joins TRBV18 to TRBJ2-5; maybe TRBD2 (5 bases). The V gene lost 3 bases and the J gene lost 10 bases, with 15 bases spanning the gap. CDR1 and CDR2 (germline): KGHSH, LQKENI. This CDR3 has 13 amino acids. As DNA, the CDR3 is TGTGCCAGCTCACCTACTAGGATTCTCGACCAGTACTTC. This gives the protein CASSPTRILDQYF. Full variable domain (missing parts from reference TRBV18 and TRBJ2-5): NAGVMQNPRHLVRRRGQEARLRCSPMKGHSHVYWYRQLPEEGLKFMVYLQKENIIDESGMPKERFSAEFPKEGPSILRIQQVVRGDSAAYFCASSPTRILDQYFGPGTRLLVL.